This TCR beta chain was sequenced for a study of blood T cells in healthy people across ages. Study results and caveats: The CMV status of each donor remained undetermined, and this could have confounded shifts in expanded clonotypes.

CDR1 is DFQATT and CDR2 is SNEGSKA in the germline V gene (reference sequence). The length of the CDR3 is 14 residues. Trimming shortened V by 5 bases and J by 7 bases, and 20 bases separated the two germline ends. Together with a sample-barcoded 5' primer, a J-beta primer mix was included in a second PCR lasting about 7 to 12 cycles. All samples yielded 3 million or more CDR3-containing paired-end reads. MiXCR, run by TCRdb on the 5' RACE reads, gives a single entry per CDR3 protein. The table lists about 1.8 million distinct CDR3 sequences, just under 50% of them singletons. Of note for this clonotype: Its antigen is as yet unknown.

Sequenced: blood. V usage is TRBV20-1 and J usage is TRBJ1-2, with unresolved D. This clonotype originated in a woman aged 35 to 49 in good health. CDR3 sequence: CSALPGSADIGYTF. CDR3 DNA: TGCAGTGCTCTTCCAGGATCGGCCGATATTGGCTACACCTTC.